A single sample gave rise to the 28 T cell receptor beta chains below, sequenced in a study of lymphopenia after photon versus proton radiotherapy. Only in-frame clones appear in the TCRdb table, and some are missing; sequencing was by immunoSEQ multiplex PCR. The data contain about 50,000 clones, around 80% of them seen just once; the ten biggest clones take up 25% to 30%. The material sequenced was peripheral blood, taken from a patient treated with photon-based radiotherapy. These receptors were taken from a man aged 50-59 years with gastric cancer.

V gene TRBV29-1 combines with J gene TRBJ2-1, with D tentatively TRBD2 (5 bases). The V end lost 5 bases, the J end lost 8 bases, and 13 bases lay between the germline ends. CDR1 SQVTM and CDR2 ANQGSEA come from the germline V gene. This CDR3 contains 12 residues. CDR3 nucleotide sequence: TGCAGCGTTCAAAGATGGGGAGATGAGCAGTTCTTC. Translation gives CSVQRWGDEQFF.

In its sample, this clone is medium-sized. The V and J genes are TRBV21-1 and TRBJ2-1; TRBD2, as called in the table, went unchecked against the DNA. TRBV21-1 is given as a pseudogene. The CDR3 runs to 13 residues. The CDR3 protein is CASSKPLTNEQFF. The CDR3 nucleotides read TGTGCCAGCAGCAAACCTCTAACTAATGAGCAGTTCTTC.

J is TRBJ2-7 and V is TRBV5-1, with 7 nucleotides matching TRBD1. J lost 4 bases, V lost 5 bases, and 6 bases had no gene match. Germline values: CDR1 SGHRS, CDR2 YFSETQ. The CDR3 is 13 amino acids. CDR3 amino acids: CASRPSTGYEQYF. In nucleotides, the CDR3 is TGCGCCAGCAGGCCCTCGACAGGGTACGAGCAGTACTTC.

The chain links TRBV18 to TRBJ1-1; a possible D gene is TRBD1 (5 bases). Trimming removed 5 bases at V and 1 base at J, with 11 bases between. CDR3 length: 14 amino acids. The germline gives CDR1 KGHSH, CDR2 LQKENI. CDR3 loop: CASSSTAENTEAFF. In nucleotides, the CDR3 is TGTGCCAGCTCATCGACAGCCGAGAACACTGAAGCTTTCTTT.

In the case of this clone: Other DNA sequences in the sample encode the same CDR3. The V gene is TRBV27, the J gene TRBJ2-7, with 7 bases lining up with TRBD2. CDR3 size: 14 residues. With V trimmed by 1 base and J by 2 bases, 2 bases remained unmatched. Germline V gene lookup returns CDR1 MNHEY and CDR2 SMNVEV (reference sequence). CDR3 sequence (DNA): TGTGCCAGCAGTTTATATCGGGGGGCCTACGAGCAGTACTTC. Its protein product is CASSLYRGAYEQYF.

The CDR3: CASSVGQDTEAFF. CDR3 DNA sequence: TGTGCCAGCAGCGTAGGGCAGGACACTGAAGCTTTCTTT. The J gene is TRBJ1-1, the V gene TRBV9; D is undetermined. Germline V gene lookup returns CDR1 SGDLS and CDR2 YYNGEE. The CDR3 extends over 13 amino acids. V dropped 0 bases and J dropped 3 bases, with 6 bases sitting between them.

The V gene is TRBV27, the J gene TRBJ2-7, with 9 bases lining up with TRBD1. The CDR3 runs 14 residues. From germline, CDR1 is MNHEY and CDR2 SMNVEV (reference sequence). Trimming took 8 bases from V and 5 from J; bases not matched to a gene: 10. The CDR3 DNA reads TGTGCCAGCCGTCGAGGACAGGGGCATAACGAGCAGTACTTC. It translates to CASRRGQGHNEQYF.

The J gene is TRBJ1-1, the V gene TRBV19, with 8 positions matching TRBD1. CDR3 size: 16 residues. V shed 7 bases, J shed 5 bases, and the junction held 15 bases outside the gene matches. CDR1 is LNHDA, CDR2 SQIVND, per germline (reference sequence). The CDR3 is CASNTARAGGKTEAFF. The DNA of the CDR3 is TGTGCCAGTAATACCGCCAGGGCAGGGGGCAAAACTGAAGCTTTCTTT.

This chain links TRBV11-3 with TRBJ2-1, with D unresolved. This CDR3 is built from 15 residues. The germline V and J ends were trimmed by 6 bases and 0 bases, with 12 bases remaining between them. Germline V gene lookup returns CDR1 SGHNT and CDR2 YENEEA. CDR3 amino acids: CASSYSYSSYNEQFF. In DNA form, the CDR3 reads TGTGCCAGCAGTTACTCATATAGCTCCTACAATGAGCAGTTCTTC.

The V and J genes are TRBV10-3 and TRBJ1-5, with D unclear. This CDR3 is built from 15 residues. V was pared by 3 bases and J by 5 bases, with 14 bases between. CDR1 is ENHRY and CDR2 is SYGVKD in the germline V gene. CDR3 in amino acids: CAISDGLSQDQPQHF. The CDR3 DNA sequence: TGTGCCATCAGTGATGGACTCAGCCAGGATCAGCCCCAGCATTTT.

The J gene is TRBJ2-7, the V gene TRBV2; 11 nucleotides agree with TRBD2. V shed 3 bases, J shed 0 bases, and the junction held 10 bases outside the gene matches. CDR1 is SNHLY and CDR2 is FYNNEI in the germline V gene. The CDR3 length is 18 residues. The CDR3 loop is CASSDVTSGMIGSYEQYF. Written as DNA, the CDR3 is TGTGCCAGCAGTGATGTGACTAGCGGGATGATCGGCTCCTACGAGCAGTACTTC.

The chain has TRBV7-3 and TRBJ2-3, with 10 bases identical to TRBD2. V gave up 3 bases and J gave up 3 bases; unmatched junction bases: 0. The CDR3 has 14 residues. CDR1 SGHTA and CDR2 FQGTGA come from the germline V gene. CDR3 bases: TGTGCCAGCAGCTTTAGCGGGAGGACAGATACGCAGTATTTT. Translating it yields CASSFSGRTDTQYF.

The J gene is TRBJ1-2, the V gene TRBV9; no clear D. Per germline, CDR1 SGDLS and CDR2 YYNGEE. The CDR3 has 14 residues. V lost 0 bases to trimming and J lost 1 base, with 7 bases between them. CDR3 amino acids: CASSVEAVNYGYTF. CDR3 DNA: TGTGCCAGCAGCGTAGAGGCGGTTAACTATGGCTACACCTTC. The whole variable domain, filled in from reference TRBV9 and TRBJ1-2, reads DSGVTQTPKHLITATGQRVTLRCSPRSGDLSVYWYQQSLDQGLQFLIQYYNGEERAKGNILERFSAQQFPDLHSELNLSSLELGDSALYFCASSVEAVNYGYTFGSGTRLTVV.

This clone was counted a few times. The gene calls are TRBV11-2 and TRBJ2-7, with D perhaps assigned TRBD1 or TRBD2 (7 bases each). CDR3 length equals 15 residues. Trimming cost V 9 bases and J 2 bases, with 20 bases left between them. Germline lookup yields CDR1 SGHAT and CDR2 FQNNGV. CDR3 in amino acids: CASSRQGLYAYEQYF. CDR3 in DNA: TGTGCCAGTAGTCGACAGGGACTATATGCCTACGAGCAGTACTTC. The full variable domain, completed using reference TRBV11-2 and TRBJ2-7, is EAGVAQSPRYKIIEKRQSVAFWCNPISGHATLYWYQQILGQGPKLLIQFQNNGVVDDSQLPKDRFSAERLKGVDSTLKIQPAKLEDSAVYLCASSRQGLYAYEQYFGPGTRLTVT.

The V call is TRBV9, the J call TRBJ2-5; D is possibly TRBD2 (6 bases). Per germline, CDR1 SGDLS and CDR2 YYNGEE. V was cut by 2 bases and J by 5 bases, with 10 bases left in between. The CDR3 spans 13 residues. This CDR3 reads CASSVRGRETQYF. In nucleotides, the CDR3 is TGTGCCAGCAGCGTTCGGGGGAGGGAGACCCAGTACTTC.

The rearrangement uses TRBV5-1 and TRBJ2-7, with TRBD1 matching over 8 bases. The germline V gene encodes CDR1 SGHRS and CDR2 YFSETQ. J was trimmed by 3 bases and V by 4 bases; bases with no gene match: 9. This CDR3 has 15 amino acids. DNA of the CDR3: TGCGCCAGCAGCCAAGGGACAGGAAAGGTCTACGAGCAGTACTTC. Its protein product is CASSQGTGKVYEQYF.

V usage is TRBV6-1 and J usage is TRBJ1-4; D is ambiguous. Germline CDR1 reads MNHNS; CDR2 reads SASEGT. V dropped 6 bases and J dropped 5 bases, with 13 bases sitting between them. The CDR3 has 14 residues. The CDR3 DNA sequence: TGTGCCAGCAGCAGTAACGCCCTCAATGAAAAACTGTTTTTT. It encodes CASSSNALNEKLFF.

This clone has just a few counts. One end of the junction fails to match germline, which may point to a read error. The chain has TRBV7-2 and TRBJ1-3; D unresolved. This CDR3 has 14 residues. CDR1 SGHTA and CDR2 FQGNSA come from the germline V gene. The CDR3 is CASILGPSGNTIYF. In DNA, the CDR3 is TGTGCCAGCATCTTAGGGCCCTCTGGAAACACCATATATTTT.

This clone was recorded once. The chain is built from TRBV7-2 and TRBJ2-3; 8 positions match TRBD2. Germline CDR1 and CDR2: SGHTA and FQGNSA. This CDR3 region has 14 residues. V gave up 5 bases and J gave up 2 bases; unmatched junction bases: 3. CDR3 amino acids: CASSTGGPTDTQYF. CDR3 DNA sequence: TGTGCCAGCAGCACGGGGGGGCCCACAGATACGCAGTATTTT.

This chain uses TRBV15 with TRBJ2-7; 13 positions agree with TRBD2. The CDR3 is 17 residues long. Germline loops: CDR1 LNHNV, CDR2 YYDKDF (reference sequence). V lost 1 base, J lost 2 bases, and 5 bases stayed unmatched. The CDR3 sequence is CATSRGLAGGSTYEQYF. For the CDR3, the DNA is TGTGCCACCAGCAGAGGACTAGCGGGAGGCTCGACCTACGAGCAGTACTTC. The full variable domain, in which reference TRBV15 and TRBJ2-7 provide the parts outside the CDR3, is DAMVIQNPRYQVTQFGKPVTLSCSQTLNHNVMYWYQQKSSQAPKLLFHYYDKDFNNEADTPDNFQSRRPNTSFCFLDIRSPGLGDTAMYLCATSRGLAGGSTYEQYFGPGTRLTVT.

The chain carries TRBV5-4 and TRBJ2-3; a possible D gene is TRBD2 (6 bases). Trimming took off 4 bases at V and 0 bases at J, with 12 bases between the two ends. This CDR3 is built from 15 residues. From germline, CDR1 is SGHNT and CDR2 YYREEE (reference sequence). The CDR3 DNA reads as TGTGCCAGCAGCCCTGCAGCGGGTAGCACAGATACGCAGTATTTT. Protein: CASSPAAGSTDTQYF.

V and J are TRBV5-5 and TRBJ2-7, with a weak D call TRBD1 (6 bases). This CDR3 contains 15 residues. Between the trimmed V and J ends, which lost 1 base and 7 bases, there was a span of 18 bases. From germline, CDR1 is SGHKS and CDR2 YYEKEE (reference sequence). The CDR3 spells CASSLTTGSVWEQYF. The CDR3 nucleotides are TGTGCCAGCAGCTTGACTACAGGGAGTGTGTGGGAGCAGTACTTC. The full variable domain, with the rest looked up from reference TRBV5-5 and TRBJ2-7, is DAGVTQSPTHLIKTRGQQVTLRCSPISGHKSVSWYQQVLGQGPQFIFQYYEKEERGRGNFPDRFSARQFPNYSSELNVNALLLGDSALYLCASSLTTGSVWEQYFGPGTRLTVT.

The rearrangement links TRBV19 to TRBJ2-1, with D hard to call. The CDR3 is 16 amino acids. Trimming pared 5 bases from V and 0 bases from J, leaving 14 bases between. The germline CDR1 and CDR2 sequences are LNHDA and SQIVND (reference sequence). CDR3 DNA: TGTGCCAGTAGTGTGGCCGGGCTCAGCTCCTACAATGAGCAGTTCTTC. Protein: CASSVAGLSSYNEQFF.

The rearrangement uses TRBV30 and TRBJ2-5; D not resolved. CDR3 length equals 13 residues. With 1 base removed from V and 4 bases from J, the gap between germline ends came to 10 bases. From germline, CDR1 is GTSNPN and CDR2 SVGIG (reference sequence). The CDR3 DNA is TGTGCCTGGAGTGGCGATTGGCGAGAGACCCAGTACTTC. Protein: CAWSGDWRETQYF.

The V and J genes are TRBV5-6 and TRBJ1-2, with D maybe TRBD1 (6 bases). The germline CDR1 and CDR2 sequences are SGHDT and YYEEEE. The CDR3 covers 16 residues. V lost 0 bases, J lost 2 bases, and 14 bases lay in between. The CDR3 protein is CASSLVSTGPNYGYTF. The CDR3 region has the DNA TGTGCCAGCAGCTTGGTATCCACAGGGCCCAACTATGGCTACACCTTC.

This chain connects TRBV7-9 to TRBJ2-7, with no clear D. The germline V gene encodes CDR1 SEHNR and CDR2 FQNEAQ (reference sequence). V lost 0 bases to trimming and J lost 5 bases, with 5 bases between them. This CDR3 spans 12 amino acids. CDR3 sequence (DNA): TGTGCCAGCAGCTTAGCTCGAGACGAGCAGTACTTC. It encodes CASSLARDEQYF.

This clone was seen more than once but under ten times. The gene calls are TRBV19 and TRBJ1-2; unclear D gene. CDR1 is LNHDA and CDR2 is SQIVND in the germline V gene (reference sequence). V gave up 7 bases and J gave up 8 bases, with 14 bases separating them. The CDR3 covers 12 residues. CDR3 protein: CASTPRWGGYTF. Written as DNA, the CDR3 is TGTGCCAGTACCCCCCGGTGGGGAGGCTACACCTTC.

The V gene is TRBV27, the J gene TRBJ2-7; the D gene could be TRBD1 or TRBD2 (5 bases each). CDR1 is MNHEY and CDR2 is SMNVEV in the germline V gene (reference sequence). CDR3 length: 12 amino acids. The ends were cut back, 6 bases at V and 6 bases at J, with 12 bases in the middle. The CDR3 here is CASRGDSFEQYF. The CDR3 DNA reads TGTGCCAGCAGGGGAGACAGCTTCGAGCAGTACTTC.